This T cell receptor beta chain appears in the sequencing data of a study of blood T cell repertoires in COVID-19. Study-level background: Donors in the United States, Italy and Spain gave samples during acute or convalescent COVID-19. T cells, B-cell-depleted T cells, or PBMCs supplied cDNA or gDNA.

In germline, CDR1 is SGHRS, CDR2 YFSETQ. The CDR3 runs to 15 residues. Trimming stripped 0 bases from V and 2 bases from J, with 10 bases between. In the authors' methods: For nucleated cells, counts were estimated from reference gene primer amplification. TCRdb keeps only in-frame clones here, not all; method: immunoSEQ multiplex PCR. That table is the source of V, J and clone size, and D and trimming were worked out from the DNA. This sample has 80,000 or so clones; roughly 90% occur once, and the top ten carry over 15%. The gene calls are TRBV5-1 and TRBJ2-3; perhaps TRBD1 as D (6 bases). The receptor was isolated from a human donor in a cohort sampled during active COVID-19. The sequencing sample was made of peripheral blood. In DNA, the CDR3 is TGCGCCAGCAGCTTGGGAACAGGGCACACAGATACGCAGTATTTT. Translated, it gives CASSLGTGHTDTQYF.